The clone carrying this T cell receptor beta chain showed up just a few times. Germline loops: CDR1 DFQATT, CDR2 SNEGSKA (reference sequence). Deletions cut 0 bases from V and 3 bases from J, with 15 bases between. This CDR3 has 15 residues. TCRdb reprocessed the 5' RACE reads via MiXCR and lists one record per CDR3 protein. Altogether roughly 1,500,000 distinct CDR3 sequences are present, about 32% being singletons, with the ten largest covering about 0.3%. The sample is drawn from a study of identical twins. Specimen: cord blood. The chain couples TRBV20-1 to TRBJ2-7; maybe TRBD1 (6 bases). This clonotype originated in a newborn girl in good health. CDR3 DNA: TGCAGTGCTAGAGATAGAGGGCAGGGGAACTACGAGCAGTACTTC. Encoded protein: CSARDRGQGNYEQYF.